A few counts support the clone carrying this TCR beta chain. Blood was sampled at initial diagnosis of hyperthyroidism, prior to onset of any ophthalmopathy symptoms. RNA transcripts were the template for amplifying TCR beta CDR3 regions. TCR CDR3 underwent first-round RT-PCR with the HTBI primer set. TCRdb passed the multiplex PCR reads through MiXCR, listing each CDR3 protein once. The sample has around 350,000 distinct CDR3 sequences; approximately 18% are singletons. Trimming left V 3 bases short and J 5 bases short, with 17 bases between. Germline assignment: CDR1 KGHSY and CDR2 FQNENV. The CDR3 consists of 16 residues. This record comes from a study of T cells in Graves' hyperthyroidism and ophthalmopathy. At the level of the study: Specimen type is peripheral blood, collected at initial diagnosis prior to any treatment.

V gene TRBV16 combines with J gene TRBJ2-1, with D perhaps TRBD2 (6 bases). The sample taken for sequencing was blood. This TCR came from a woman aged 25-40 years with Graves' hyperthyroidism that later progressed to Graves' ophthalmopathy. CDR3 in DNA: TGTGCCAGCAGCCAGCTGGGGGGTTGGAGTGACAATGAGCAGTTCTTC. This gives the protein CASSQLGGWSDNEQFF.